This entry lists 17 T cell receptor beta chains sequenced from one sample in a study of blood T cell repertoires in COVID-19. The data were produced by immunoSEQ multiplex PCR, yet TCRdb's version contains in-frame clones alone and is incomplete. The sample has 70,000 or so clones, 90% seen once. The sequenced sample consisted of peripheral blood. These receptor sequences come from an elderly woman with active COVID-19.

This clone was picked up one time. The chain employs TRBV28 and TRBJ2-7; no definite D call. This CDR3 has 11 amino acids. CDR1 and CDR2 (germline): MDHEN, SYDVKM. Trimming took off 7 bases at V and 5 bases at J, with 9 bases between the two ends. CDR3 sequence (DNA): TGTGCCAGCACCGCCCGGGACGAGCAGTACTTC. Its protein product is CASTARDEQYF.

The V call is TRBV6-5, the J call TRBJ1-5; TRBD1 aligns across 7 bases. The CDR3 contains 15 residues. V lost 6 bases to trimming and J lost 2 bases; unmatched junction nucleotides: 7. From germline, CDR1 is MNHEY and CDR2 SVGAGI. The CDR3 loop reads CASSRDRAGNQPQHF. The CDR3 DNA reads as TGTGCCAGCAGCCGAGACAGGGCGGGCAATCAGCCCCAGCATTTT.

The rearrangement uses TRBV3-1 (or the pseudogene TRBV3-2) and TRBJ2-2; 9 bases line up with TRBD2. The CDR3 totals 16 residues. Unmatched junction bases numbered 7, after V lost 3 bases and J lost 5 bases. In germline, CDR1 is LGHDT, CDR2 YNNKEL (reference sequence). CDR3 in amino acids: CASSHTAGGWTGELFF. The CDR3 DNA is TGTGCCAGCAGCCACACTGCGGGAGGGTGGACCGGGGAGCTGTTTTTT.

V usage is TRBV18 and J usage is TRBJ2-7, with 10 bases that match TRBD2. Per the germline V gene, CDR1 is KGHSH and CDR2 is LQKENI. Germline trimming cut 6 bases from V and 1 base from J; bases unmatched to any gene: 3. The CDR3 is 14 residues long. CDR3 nucleotides: TGTGCCAGCTCTACTAGCGGGATGTCCTACGAGCAGTACTTC. This codes for CASSTSGMSYEQYF.

The V gene is TRBV7-2, the J gene TRBJ2-7; 7 bases are a match to TRBD2. V was clipped by 1 base and J by 1 base; unmatched bases: 1. The CDR3 is 14 residues long. Per germline, CDR1 SGHTA and CDR2 FQGNSA. The CDR3 region is CASSLGGGSYEQYF. Here the CDR3 DNA reads TGTGCCAGCAGCTTAGGGGGGGGATCCTACGAGCAGTACTTC.

The V gene is TRBV7-9, the J gene TRBJ2-5; no firm D call. CDR1 is SEHNR and CDR2 is FQNEAQ in the germline V gene (reference sequence). V lost 5 bases to trimming and J lost 5 bases, with 15 bases between them. The CDR3 totals 14 residues. CDR3 DNA: TGTGCCAGCAGCCCCATTCCAGGTGGTGAGACCCAGTACTTC. Its translation is CASSPIPGGETQYF.

V is TRBV4-2 and J is TRBJ2-6, with 7 bases aligning to TRBD1. The CDR3 covers 16 residues. V lost 4 bases, J lost 0 bases, and 3 bases stayed unmatched. Per germline, CDR1 LGHNA and CDR2 YNFKEQ. This CDR3 is CASSLSGGSGANVLTF. The CDR3 bases are TGTGCCAGCAGCCTTTCAGGGGGCTCTGGGGCCAACGTCCTGACTTTC.

This clone was seen a single time. The V call is TRBV27, the J call TRBJ1-5; 10 bases align to TRBD1. Germline lookup yields CDR1 MNHEY and CDR2 SMNVEV (reference sequence). V was pared by 6 bases and J by 3 bases, with 2 bases of the junction left unmatched. CDR3 length: 14 amino acids. The CDR3 reads CASRTGGNNQPQHF. CDR3 nucleotide sequence: TGTGCCAGCAGGACAGGGGGCAACAATCAGCCCCAGCATTTT.

This chain joins TRBV5-1 and TRBJ1-3, with D tentatively TRBD1 (6 bases). Trimming removed 3 bases at V and 0 bases at J, with 10 bases between. The CDR3 is 15 amino acids. CDR1 is SGHRS and CDR2 is YFSETQ in the germline V gene. CDR3 sequence: CASSSLTGSGNTIYF. CDR3 DNA: TGCGCCAGCAGCTCCCTGACAGGCTCTGGAAACACCATATATTTT.

The V gene is TRBV18, the J gene TRBJ1-1, with unresolved D. Germline V gene sequence: CDR1 KGHSH, CDR2 LQKENI. CDR3 length equals 13 residues. The V and J ends lost 2 bases and 1 base respectively, with 5 bases between them. CDR3 sequence reads: CASSPNSNTEAFF. CDR3 coding DNA: TGTGCCAGCTCACCAAACTCGAACACTGAAGCTTTCTTT.

The CDR3 loop is CASSQPTGDEKLFF. As DNA, the CDR3 is TGTGCCAGCAGCCAACCAACGGGGGATGAAAAACTGTTTTTT. The rearrangement uses TRBV3-1 (or the pseudogene TRBV3-2) and TRBJ1-4; tentatively, D is TRBD1 (5 bases). From germline, CDR1 is LGHDT and CDR2 YNNKEL (reference sequence). The CDR3 covers 14 residues. V shed 2 bases and J shed 6 bases, with 10 bases lying between them.

The chain uses TRBV5-4 and TRBJ2-1, with D possibly TRBD2 on 6 matching bases. V lost 3 bases and J lost 1, with 11 bases in between. The CDR3 has 15 residues. Germline V gives CDR1 SGHNT, CDR2 YYREEE (reference sequence). The CDR3 nucleotides are TGTGCCAGCAGCTCTGACGCGGGGTCCTACAATGAGCAGTTCTTC. Its translation: CASSSDAGSYNEQFF.

The CDR3 region has the DNA TGCAGCGTTGAAAACCCGACTAGCGGGAGACTCAATGAGCAGTTCTTC. Amino acids: CSVENPTSGRLNEQFF. The chain couples TRBV29-1 to TRBJ2-1, with TRBD2 matching 12 bases. This CDR3 has 16 residues. V trimming: 2 bases; J trimming: 6 bases; junction bases outside the gene matches: 8. Germline V gene data show CDR1 as SQVTM and CDR2 as ANQGSEA.

The count of this clone is one. The V gene is TRBV3-1 (or the pseudogene TRBV3-2), the J gene TRBJ2-7; no firm D call. The CDR3 contains 13 residues. V was clipped by 0 bases and J by 3 bases, with 6 bases between them. The germline V gene encodes CDR1 LGHDT and CDR2 YNNKEL (reference sequence). The CDR3 DNA follows: TGTGCCAGCAGCCAAGATCCCCACTACGAGCAGTACTTC. Amino acid sequence: CASSQDPHYEQYF.

The rearrangement joins TRBV5-6 to TRBJ1-4, with TRBD1 identical over 9 bases. The CDR3 runs 16 residues. V shed 4 bases and J 0 bases; nucleotides not matched to a gene: 4. CDR1 is SGHDT, CDR2 YYEEEE, per germline. This CDR3 reads CASSETGGATNEKLFF. In nucleotides, the CDR3 is TGTGCCAGCAGCGAGACAGGGGGAGCAACTAATGAAAAACTGTTTTTT.

This chain uses TRBV29-1 with TRBJ2-3, with a weak D call TRBD1 (5 bases). This CDR3 has 11 residues. CDR1 and CDR2 from the germline V gene are SQVTM and ANQGSEA. V was shortened by 7 bases and J by 4 bases, with 9 bases between the two germline ends. The CDR3 DNA follows: TGCAGCGGACAGCTAGCAGATACGCAGTATTTT. Amino acid sequence: CSGQLADTQYF.

This chain links TRBV19 with TRBJ1-1; D not certain. This CDR3 has 13 residues. Trimming removed 3 bases from V and 4 bases from J, with 9 bases in between. Germline V gene sequence: CDR1 LNHDA, CDR2 SQIVND (reference sequence). DNA of the CDR3: TGTGCCAGTAGTATTGAGGGCGTCACTGAAGCTTTCTTT. Encoded protein: CASSIEGVTEAFF.